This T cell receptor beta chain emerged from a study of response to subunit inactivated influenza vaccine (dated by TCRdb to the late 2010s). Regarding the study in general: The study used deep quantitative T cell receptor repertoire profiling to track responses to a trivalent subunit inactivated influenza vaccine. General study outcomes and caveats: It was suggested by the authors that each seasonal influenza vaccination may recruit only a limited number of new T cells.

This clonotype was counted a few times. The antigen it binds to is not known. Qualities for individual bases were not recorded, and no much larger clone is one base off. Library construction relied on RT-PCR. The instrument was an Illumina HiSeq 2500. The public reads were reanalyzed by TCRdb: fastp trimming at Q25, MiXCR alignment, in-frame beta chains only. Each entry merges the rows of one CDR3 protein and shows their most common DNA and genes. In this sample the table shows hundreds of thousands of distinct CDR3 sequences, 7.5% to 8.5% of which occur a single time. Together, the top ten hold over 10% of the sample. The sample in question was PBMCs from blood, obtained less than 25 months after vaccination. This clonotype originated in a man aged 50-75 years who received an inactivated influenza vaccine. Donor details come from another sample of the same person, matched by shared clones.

The DNA is as follows: TGTGCCATGCGGAGCGGGGGCCTATACAATGAGCAGTTCTTC. This yields the protein CAMRSGGLYNEQFF. Recombination joined TRBV10-3 with TRBJ2-1, with 8 bases aligning to TRBD2. In the germline V gene, CDR1 corresponds to ENHRY and CDR2 to SYGVKD. V is pruned by 9 bases and J by 4 bases, leaving 8 bases of the junction without a gene match. Including cysteine and phenylalanine, the CDR3 has 14 amino acids. This entry keeps only the CDR3 DNA: 42 bases, framed from base 1.